This record looks at one T cell receptor beta chain sequence and its context. Its antigen is undetermined. Vbeta (60) and Jbeta (13) primers were used in the PCR. Clones were sequenced by immunoSEQ multiplex PCR, and TCRdb holds only the in-frame ones, with some missing. The table includes some 190,000 clones, 70% to 75% detected once. There are 14 residues in the CDR3. The germline gives CDR1 SGHRS, CDR2 YFSETQ. V dropped 1 base and J dropped 5 bases, with 12 bases sitting between them. The data stem from a study of cytomegalovirus exposure and HLA in healthy donors. About the research overall: Earlier, approximately 180 million T cells were analyzed, and fewer than 120 million unique TCR beta sequences were found among them.

Study-level findings and limits: Sequences of the TCR beta chain were said to predict the HLA-A and HLA-B alleles of most subjects accurately.

This chain uses TRBV5-1 with TRBJ1-2, with D possibly matching TRBD1 (6 bases). Source material: PBMCs. The source of this sequence is a woman in her 30s in good health and CMV-seropositive. The CDR3 sequence: CASSLLQGGYGYTF. The CDR3 DNA is TGCGCCAGCAGCTTGTTACAGGGCGGGTATGGCTACACCTTC.